The sequence of this T cell receptor beta chain was determined in a study of shared clonotypes between healthy human individuals. Points from the study as a whole: The expectation was that sequencing depth would affect clonotype sharing among donors.

The sequencing of unsorted PBMC DNA took place on ten immunoSEQ deep assay plates. The assay was immunoSEQ multiplex PCR, and TCRdb's table has in-frame clones only and misses some. The table lists about 490,000 clones, around 73% of them singletons. Points on this clone: The antigen is unknown.

Germline V CDR1 and CDR2: SQVTM, ANQGSEA. This CDR3 comprises 14 residues. J was trimmed by 1 base and V by 6 bases; bases with no gene match: 6. The study drew all its donors from Caucasian adults living in Nashville, Tennessee. This clonotype was sampled from a woman between 40 and 50 years old in good health. Some clones in this sample may be carry-over from other donors' samples. The material sequenced was PBMCs. The chain uses TRBV29-1 and TRBJ2-1, with 7 bases lining up with TRBD1. CDR3 loop: CSVQDRVSYNEQFF. For the CDR3, the DNA is TGCAGCGTCCAAGACAGGGTGTCCTACAATGAGCAGTTCTTC.